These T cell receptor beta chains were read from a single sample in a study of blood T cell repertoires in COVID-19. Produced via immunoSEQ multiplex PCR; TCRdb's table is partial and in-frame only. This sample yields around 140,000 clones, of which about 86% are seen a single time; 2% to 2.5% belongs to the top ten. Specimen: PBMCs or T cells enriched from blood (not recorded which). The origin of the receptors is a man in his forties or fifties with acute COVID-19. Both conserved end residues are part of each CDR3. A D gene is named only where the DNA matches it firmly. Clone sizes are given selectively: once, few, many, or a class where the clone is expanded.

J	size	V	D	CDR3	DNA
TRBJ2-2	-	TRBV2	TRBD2	CASSEGLAGVFGELFF	TGTGCCAGCAGTGAGGGGCTAGCGGGAGTCTTCGGGGAGCTGTTTTTT
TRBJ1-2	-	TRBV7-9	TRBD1	CAIFGQVDYGYTF	TGTGCCATCTTTGGACAGGTGGACTATGGCTACACCTTC
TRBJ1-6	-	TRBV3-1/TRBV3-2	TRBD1	CASSLRQGVNSPLHF	TGTGCCAGCAGCCTAAGACAGGGGGTTAATTCACCCCTCCACTTT
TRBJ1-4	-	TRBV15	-	CATSRDYQSNEKLFF	TGTGCCACCAGCAGAGATTACCAGTCTAATGAAAAACTGTTTTTT
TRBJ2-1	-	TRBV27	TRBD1	CASSTQGVKTGPWGNEQFF	TGTGCCAGCAGTACACAGGGGGTGAAGACTGGTCCGTGGGGCAATGAGCAGTTCTTC
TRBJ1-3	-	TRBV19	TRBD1	CATQQGAAGNTIYF	TGTGCCACCCAACAGGGGGCGGCTGGAAACACCATATATTTT
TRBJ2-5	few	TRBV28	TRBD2	CASSLDSGRVHETQYF	TGTGCCAGCAGTTTGGATAGCGGGAGGGTTCACGAGACCCAGTACTTC
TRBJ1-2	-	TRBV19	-	CASSLWGQVDGYTF	TGTGCCAGTAGTTTGTGGGGGCAGGTCGATGGCTACACCTTC
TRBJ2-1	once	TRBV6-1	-	CASIEGRDLLYNEQFF	TGTGCCAGCATTGAAGGGCGGGACCTCTTATACAATGAGCAGTTCTTC
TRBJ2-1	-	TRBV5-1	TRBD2	CASSLGGGSSYNEQFF	TGCGCCAGCAGCTTGGGGGGCGGGAGCTCCTACAATGAGCAGTTCTTC
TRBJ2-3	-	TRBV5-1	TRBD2	CASSLRLAGLDTQYF	TGCGCCAGCAGCCTCCGACTAGCGGGGTTAGATACGCAGTATTTT
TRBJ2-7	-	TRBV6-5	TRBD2	CASSSPGTSGYEQYF	TGTGCCAGCAGTTCCCCCGGGACTAGCGGCTACGAGCAGTACTTC
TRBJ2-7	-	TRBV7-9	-	CASSLMGSSYEQYF	TGTGCCAGCAGCTTAATGGGGAGCTCCTACGAGCAGTACTTC
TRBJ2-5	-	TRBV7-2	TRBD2	CASSRGLAGGETQYF	TGTGCCAGCAGCCGCGGACTAGCGGGAGGGGAGACCCAGTACTTC
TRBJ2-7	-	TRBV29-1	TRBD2	CSVEEEGRGSYEQYF	TGCAGCGTTGAAGAGGAGGGGCGGGGGTCCTACGAGCAGTACTTC
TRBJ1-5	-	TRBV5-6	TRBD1	CASSLTGAGNQPQHF	TGTGCCAGCAGCTTGACAGGGGCCGGCAATCAGCCCCAGCATTTT
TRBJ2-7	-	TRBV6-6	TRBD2	CASRMTSGGLSYEQYF	TGTGCCAGCAGGATGACTAGCGGGGGGCTTTCCTACGAGCAGTACTTC